This T cell receptor (beta chain) comes out of a study of circulating and synovial CD4+ cells in juvenile arthritis. Study findings and constraints: Compared with bulk blood, circulating pathogenic-like lymphocytes shared substantially more CDR3 sequences with synovial T cells. Diversity here was lower than in bulk blood CD4 cells. Circulating pathogenic-like and bulk T cells looked alike by Vbeta family usage.

Donors were patients with active juvenile idiopathic arthritis. The V end lost 5 bases, the J end lost 3 bases, and 13 bases lay between the germline ends. Germline V lookup: CDR1 GTSNPN, CDR2 SVGIG (reference sequence). This CDR3 region has 14 residues. As regards this clone: As yet, its antigen is unknown.

The table came from immunoSEQ multiplex PCR; TCRdb's copy has only in-frame clones and leaves some out. The sample lists tens of thousands of clones; 95% to 96% were seen once. The clonotype was recovered from a human donor with juvenile idiopathic arthritis. The chain uses TRBV30 and TRBJ1-4; D uncertain. Material: CD4+ T cells from blood. CDR3 nucleotide sequence: TGTGCCTGGTCGCTCCGGAGGTCTAATGAAAAACTGTTTTTT. Protein: CAWSLRRSNEKLFF.